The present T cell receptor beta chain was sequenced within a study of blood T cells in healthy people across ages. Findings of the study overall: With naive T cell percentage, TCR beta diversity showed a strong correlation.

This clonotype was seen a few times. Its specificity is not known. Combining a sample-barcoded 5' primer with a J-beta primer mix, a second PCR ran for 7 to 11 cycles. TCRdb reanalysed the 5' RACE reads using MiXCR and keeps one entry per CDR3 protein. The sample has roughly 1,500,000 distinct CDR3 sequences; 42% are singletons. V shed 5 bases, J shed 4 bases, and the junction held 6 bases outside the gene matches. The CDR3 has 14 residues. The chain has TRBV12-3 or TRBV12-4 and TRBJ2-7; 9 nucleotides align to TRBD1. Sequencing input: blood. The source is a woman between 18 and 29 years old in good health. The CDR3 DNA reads TGTGCCAGCAGTACCACAGGGGGCGGATACGAGCAGTACTTC. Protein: CASSTTGGGYEQYF.